This T cell receptor beta chain was obtained from a study of blood T cell repertoires in COVID-19. Produced via immunoSEQ multiplex PCR; TCRdb's table is partial and in-frame only. The profile shows 120,000 or so clones, 90% of them singletons. Sequenced: peripheral blood. The TCR originated in a woman in her sixties with COVID-19, enrolled during active disease.

The CDR3 protein is CASRDSWTDTQYF. Here the CDR3 DNA reads TGTGCCAGCCGGGACAGTTGGACAGATACGCAGTATTTT. The V call is TRBV6-6, the J call TRBJ2-3; 7 bases are shared with TRBD1. CDR3 length equals 13 residues. The V gene's germline CDR1 is MNHNY and CDR2 SVGAGI (reference sequence). The V and J ends lost 8 bases and 3 bases, in that order; junction bases with no gene match: 5.